One sample yielded the 32 T cell receptor beta chains listed below, sequenced in a study of PD-L1 blockade in urothelial cancer (dated by TCRdb to the late 2010s). What this sample's time point label stands for: pretreatment peripheral blood. To prepare the library, the immunoSEQ multiplex PCR assay was applied. The immuneACCESS repertoire file appears here via TCRdb, limited to in-frame rearrangements. These files lack a portion of the clones; in checked studies, under half of the deficit traces to unresolved V genes, and the cause of the others is not known. The sample yields approximately 90,000 clones; around 90% were counted once. The top ten hold 1.5% to 2% of the sample. The sample consisted of PBMCs, taken around atezolizumab (anti-PD-L1) treatment. Every receptor here comes from a man between 60 and 75 years old with urothelial cancer.

The CDR3 protein is CASSVLAGRYEQYF. CDR3 nucleotide sequence: TGTGCCAGTAGTGTCCTAGCGGGGCGTTACGAGCAGTACTTC. The V gene is TRBV19, the J gene TRBJ2-7, with 9 bases that match TRBD2. The CDR3 contains 14 residues. V lost 5 bases to trimming and J lost 4 bases; unmatched junction nucleotides: 6. Germline assignment: CDR1 LNHDA and CDR2 SQIVND (reference sequence).

In its sample, this clone was seen once. The gene calls are TRBV7-8 and TRBJ1-2, with 7 bases matching TRBD1. The CDR3 loop spans 14 amino acids. V was pared by 4 bases and J by 4 bases, with 6 bases of the junction left unmatched. The germline V gene has CDR1 SGHVS and CDR2 FQNEAQ. CDR3 loop: CASSSQDRLYGYTF. Written as DNA, the CDR3 is TGTGCCAGCAGCTCTCAGGACAGGCTCTATGGCTACACCTTC.

This rearrangement joins TRBV11-2 to TRBJ1-1; D is undetermined. CDR1 is SGHAT, CDR2 FQNNGV, per germline. CDR3 length: 13 amino acids. Trimming stripped 1 base from V and 5 bases from J, with 8 bases between. The CDR3 spells CASSLAAATEAFF. CDR3 DNA: TGTGCCAGCAGCTTAGCGGCGGCTACTGAAGCTTTCTTT.

V usage is TRBV5-6 and J usage is TRBJ1-2; D may be TRBD1 (5 bases). This CDR3 is built from 13 residues. With 4 bases removed from V and 3 bases from J, the gap between germline ends came to 10 bases. The germline gives CDR1 SGHDT, CDR2 YYEEEE. The CDR3 sequence: CASSPGTYYGYTF. In DNA form, the CDR3 reads TGTGCCAGCAGCCCCGGGACTTACTATGGCTACACCTTC.

The chain links TRBV11-2 to TRBJ2-3; TRBD1 matches 8 bases. The V gene end was trimmed by 4 bases and the J gene end by 2 bases; junction bases not matched to a gene: 5. Germline lookup yields CDR1 SGHAT and CDR2 FQNNGV. The length of the CDR3 is 15 residues. CDR3 sequence (DNA): TGTGCCAGCAGCTATCGGGACAGGATCACAGATACGCAGTATTTT. The encoded protein is CASSYRDRITDTQYF.

V and J are TRBV30 and TRBJ2-3; 14 positions match TRBD2. Germline trimming cut 5 bases from V and 2 bases from J; bases unmatched to any gene: 9. The V gene's germline CDR1 is GTSNPN and CDR2 SVGIG (reference sequence). The CDR3 consists of 17 residues. The CDR3 loop is CAWDHGTSGGNTDTQYF. CDR3 nucleotides: TGTGCCTGGGACCACGGGACTAGCGGGGGCAACACAGATACGCAGTATTTT.

J is TRBJ2-2 and V is TRBV6-5, with TRBD2 identical over 14 bases. Germline values: CDR1 MNHEY, CDR2 SVGAGI. This CDR3 is 15 amino acids long. V lost 7 bases to trimming and J lost 6 bases; unmatched junction nucleotides: 4. The CDR3 region is CASTRLAGGAGELFF. The CDR3 DNA reads as TGTGCCAGCACCCGACTAGCGGGGGGGGCCGGGGAGCTGTTTTTT.

The table lists this clone with a count of one. CDR3 coding DNA: TGTGCCAGCAGCGGACGACAGGGGGGGGATACGCAGTATTTT. Translating it yields CASSGRQGGDTQYF. The gene calls are TRBV9 and TRBJ2-3; 9 bases are shared with TRBD1. The junction had 5 bases not matched to a gene; V was cut back by 3 bases and J by 6 bases. The CDR3 spans 14 residues. In germline, CDR1 is SGDLS, CDR2 YYNGEE.

The chain recombines TRBV13 with TRBJ1-3, with D perhaps matching TRBD1 (5 bases). The CDR3 has 16 amino acids. Germline lookup yields CDR1 PRHDT and CDR2 FYEKMQ (reference sequence). V shed 3 bases and J shed 0 bases, with 12 bases lying between them. As DNA, the CDR3 is TGTGCCAGCAGCTTTATATTGGACACCTCTGGAAACACCATATATTTT. Its protein product is CASSFILDTSGNTIYF.

CDR3 in amino acids: CASSSAGSEQFF. In DNA, the CDR3 is TGTGCCAGCAGCTCCGCCGGGAGTGAGCAGTTCTTC. The chain has TRBV7-9 and TRBJ2-1; possibly TRBD2 for D (6 bases). The CDR3 runs to 12 residues. In germline, CDR1 is SEHNR, CDR2 FQNEAQ (reference sequence). V was clipped by 4 bases and J by 9 bases, with 10 bases between them.

This sequence joins TRBV29-1 and TRBJ2-7, with D possibly being TRBD1 (5 bases). Germline values: CDR1 SQVTM, CDR2 ANQGSEA. V was shortened by 6 bases and J by 7 bases, with 16 bases between the two germline ends. This CDR3 is built from 12 residues. The CDR3 loop reads CSVAPGLGEQYF. In DNA form, the CDR3 reads TGCAGCGTGGCGCCAGGGTTGGGGGAGCAGTACTTC.

The chain is built from TRBV7-2 and TRBJ2-7; 10 nucleotides align to TRBD2. The V gene end was trimmed by 2 bases and the J gene end by 7 bases; junction bases not matched to a gene: 8. The CDR3 has 15 amino acids. Germline V gene data show CDR1 as SGHTA and CDR2 as FQGNSA. The CDR3, as DNA: TGTGCCAGCAGCTTACGAGCGGGAGGGCCGCAGGAGCAGTACTTC. Translating it yields CASSLRAGGPQEQYF.

This sequence joins TRBV11-3 and TRBJ2-3; tentatively, D is TRBD1 (6 bases). V was pared by 4 bases and J by 2 bases, with 16 bases between. The CDR3 length is 16 residues. Germline CDR1 is SGHNT and CDR2 is YENEEA. As DNA, the CDR3 is TGTGCCAGCAGCTCCACAGGGTACGGGGACACAGATACGCAGTATTTT. Residues: CASSSTGYGDTDTQYF.

This clone was counted between two and nine times. The V and J genes are TRBV21-1 and TRBJ2-2; TRBD1 was called by the table and not checked on the DNA. TRBV21-1 is an annotated pseudogene. The CDR3 consists of 16 residues. The CDR3 nucleotides are TGTGCCAGCAGCAAAGAAGGACAGGGTGTGTCCAGGGAGCTGTTTTTT. It is translated as CASSKEGQGVSRELFF.

The chain links TRBV27 to TRBJ2-7, with D tentatively TRBD2 (5 bases). The germline V gene has CDR1 MNHEY and CDR2 SMNVEV (reference sequence). This CDR3 has 11 amino acids. Trimming took 8 bases from V and 5 from J, leaving 10 bases between them. The CDR3 region has the DNA TGTGCCAGCGGAACGAGGGACGAGCAGTACTTC. Translating gives CASGTRDEQYF.

This clone is a singleton in its sample. The CDR3 region is CASSLTSGSNEQFF. In DNA, the CDR3 is TGCGCCAGCAGCCTAACTAGCGGGAGCAATGAGCAGTTCTTC. The J gene is TRBJ2-1, the V gene TRBV5-1; 11 bases map to TRBD2. V lost 4 bases, J lost 6 bases, and 3 bases stayed unmatched. This CDR3 contains 14 residues. Germline-derived CDR1 and CDR2 are SGHRS and YFSETQ. Full variable domain (outside the CDR3, taken from reference TRBV5-1 and TRBJ2-1): KAGVTQTPRYLIKTRGQQVTLSCSPISGHRSVSWYQQTPGQGLQFLFEYFSETQRNKGNFPGRFSGRQFSNSRSEMNVSTLELGDSALYLCASSLTSGSNEQFFGPGTRLTVL.

The chain couples TRBV19 to TRBJ2-2, with 7 positions matching TRBD1. Germline assignment: CDR1 LNHDA and CDR2 SQIVND (reference sequence). The CDR3 spans 16 residues. J was trimmed by 4 bases and V by 6 bases; bases with no gene match: 11. CDR3 loop: CASRRWQGVSTGELFF. As DNA, the CDR3 is TGTGCCAGTAGAAGGTGGCAGGGGGTGAGCACCGGGGAGCTGTTTTTT.

This clone was counted a single time. The CDR3: CASSVGAGGGQETQYF. The CDR3 bases are TGTGCCAGCAGCGTAGGGGCAGGAGGTGGGCAAGAGACCCAGTACTTC. The rearrangement links TRBV9 to TRBJ2-5; possible D gene TRBD2, 5 bases. The CDR3 is 16 amino acids. V was shortened by 0 bases and J by 2 bases, with 14 bases between the two germline ends. Germline V lookup: CDR1 SGDLS, CDR2 YYNGEE.

The chain combines TRBV27 with TRBJ2-7; 11 bases agree with TRBD2. The CDR3 spans 15 residues. J was trimmed by 3 bases and V by 3 bases; bases with no gene match: 4. Germline-derived CDR1 and CDR2 are MNHEY and SMNVEV (reference sequence). The CDR3 protein is CASSLRLAGHYEQYF. The CDR3 DNA sequence: TGTGCCAGCAGTTTGCGACTAGCGGGGCACTACGAGCAGTACTTC.

This rearrangement joins TRBV5-1 to TRBJ2-2; a weak D match, TRBD1 (6 bases). CDR3 length: 15 residues. V lost 1 base, J lost 4 bases, and 11 bases lay in between. Per the germline V gene, CDR1 is SGHRS and CDR2 is YFSETQ. CDR3 DNA sequence: TGCGCCAGCAGCTTGTCGGGACACCTCACCGGGGAGCTGTTTTTT. As protein: CASSLSGHLTGELFF.

The chain combines TRBV14 with TRBJ2-1; 8 bases are shared with TRBD2. With V trimmed by 3 bases and J by 13 bases, 11 bases remained unmatched. Germline V CDR1 and CDR2: SGHDN, FVKESK. This CDR3 has 14 residues. CDR3 sequence (DNA): TGTGCCAGCAGCCAGGGGACGGGACTAGGGGCTCAGTTCTTC. Amino acids: CASSQGTGLGAQFF.

This sequence joins TRBV9 and TRBJ2-3, with D possibly being TRBD2 (6 bases). The CDR3 runs 16 residues. Trimming cost V 3 bases and J 0 bases, with 14 bases left between them. In germline, CDR1 is SGDLS, CDR2 YYNGEE. CDR3: CASSAGVGGSTDTQYF. CDR3 bases: TGTGCCAGCAGCGCGGGGGTTGGCGGCAGCACAGATACGCAGTATTTT.

The rearrangement uses TRBV18 and TRBJ1-4; D gene ambiguous. Germline CDR1 is KGHSH and CDR2 is LQKENI. The V and J ends lost 5 bases and 3 bases respectively, with 13 bases between them. The CDR3 spans 15 residues. DNA of the CDR3: TGTGCCAGCTCAATCAGCGGAGGAGCTAATGAAAAACTGTTTTTT. Protein product: CASSISGGANEKLFF. The variable domain in full, completed from reference TRBV18 and TRBJ1-4, reads NAGVMQNPRHLVRRRGQEARLRCSPMKGHSHVYWYRQLPEEGLKFMVYLQKENIIDESGMPKERFSAEFPKEGPSILRIQQVVRGDSAAYFCASSISGGANEKLFFGSGTQLSVL.

V is TRBV27 and J is TRBJ1-3; no firm D call. The germline gives CDR1 MNHEY, CDR2 SMNVEV (reference sequence). The length of the CDR3 is 9 residues. CDR3 region: CPRADTIYF. Here the CDR3 DNA reads TGTCCCCGAGCGGACACCATATATTTT.

This clone was observed once. The chain combines TRBV7-9 with TRBJ2-5; 12 bases are shared with TRBD2. The V gene end was trimmed by 5 bases and the J gene end by 2 bases; junction bases not matched to a gene: 6. The germline gives CDR1 SEHNR, CDR2 FQNEAQ (reference sequence). The CDR3 contains 16 residues. DNA for the CDR3: TGTGCCAGCAGCCCTAGCCTAGCGGGGGGGCAAGAGACCCAGTACTTC. Protein product: CASSPSLAGGQETQYF.

The rearrangement joins TRBV4-2 to TRBJ2-1; 15 bases are a match to TRBD2. Germline CDR1 and CDR2: LGHNA and YNFKEQ. The CDR3 has 19 amino acids. After removal of 3 bases from V and 7 bases from J, the junction contained 13 bases not matched to a gene. CDR3 region: CASSQAPGLAGGGENEQFF. The CDR3 coding sequence is TGTGCCAGCAGCCAGGCCCCGGGACTAGCGGGAGGTGGTGAGAATGAGCAGTTCTTC.

This CDR3 reads CASSLDFRADEQYF. The CDR3 region has the DNA TGTGCCAGCAGCTTAGATTTCAGGGCCGACGAGCAGTACTTC. This chain connects TRBV7-3 to TRBJ2-7; a weak D match, TRBD1 (5 bases). Trimming took off 2 bases at V and 5 bases at J, with 13 bases between the two ends. The CDR3 has 14 residues. The germline V gene encodes CDR1 SGHTA and CDR2 FQGTGA. The variable domain in full, with the rest retrieved from reference TRBV7-3 and TRBJ2-7, is GAGVSQTPSNKVTEKGKYVELRCDPISGHTALYWYRQSLGQGPEFLIYFQGTGAADDSGLPNDRFFAVRPEGSVSTLKIQRTERGDSAVYLCASSLDFRADEQYFGPGTRLTVT.

This sequence joins TRBV5-4 and TRBJ2-5; 10 bases are a match to TRBD2. The V and J ends lost 4 bases and 1 base, in that order; junction bases with no gene match: 7. CDR1 is SGHNT and CDR2 is YYREEE in the germline V gene (reference sequence). The CDR3 sequence is 16 residues long. In DNA, the CDR3 is TGTGCCAGCAGCGACCGGACTAGCGGACCCCAAGAGACCCAGTACTTC. Encoded protein: CASSDRTSGPQETQYF. Full variable domain (outside the CDR3, taken from reference TRBV5-4 and TRBJ2-5): ETGVTQSPTHLIKTRGQQVTLRCSSQSGHNTVSWYQQALGQGPQFIFQYYREEENGRGNFPPRFSGLQFPNYSSELNVNALELDDSALYLCASSDRTSGPQETQYFGPGTRLLVL.

The gene calls are TRBV9 and TRBJ2-1, with 9 nucleotides matching TRBD2. The ends lost 6 bases at V and 2 bases at J; junction bases unmatched: 3. The CDR3 is 14 amino acids. Germline assignment: CDR1 SGDLS and CDR2 YYNGEE. In DNA form, the CDR3 reads TGTGCCAGCAAGGCTAGCGGGACCTACAATGAGCAGTTCTTC. Protein sequence: CASKASGTYNEQFF. Full variable domain (outside the CDR3, taken from reference TRBV9 and TRBJ2-1): DSGVTQTPKHLITATGQRVTLRCSPRSGDLSVYWYQQSLDQGLQFLIQYYNGEERAKGNILERFSAQQFPDLHSELNLSSLELGDSALYFCASKASGTYNEQFFGPGTRLTVL.

This clone was seen just once. This chain uses TRBV9 with TRBJ2-1; D gene unclear. V was pared by 4 bases and J by 1 base, with 18 bases between. Germline V lookup: CDR1 SGDLS, CDR2 YYNGEE. The CDR3 runs 17 residues. The CDR3 loop reads CASSPVSERLSYNEQFF. In nucleotides, the CDR3 is TGTGCCAGCAGCCCCGTGAGTGAGCGACTTTCCTACAATGAGCAGTTCTTC.

The V and J genes are TRBV5-1 and TRBJ2-5; 8 nucleotides agree with TRBD2. V lost 5 bases, J lost 5 bases, and 5 bases stayed unmatched. This CDR3 has 13 residues. Per the germline V gene, CDR1 is SGHRS and CDR2 is YFSETQ. CDR3 coding DNA: TGCGCCAGCAGTCGGGGGGGCCGGGAGACCCAGTACTTC. Translating it yields CASSRGGRETQYF.

The V and J genes are TRBV28 and TRBJ2-6; a weak D match, TRBD2 (6 bases). The V and J ends lost 3 bases and 0 bases respectively, with 6 bases between them. The germline CDR1 and CDR2 sequences are MDHEN and SYDVKM. There are 15 residues in the CDR3. DNA of the CDR3: TGTGCCAGCAGTTTCGGGGGCTCTGGGGCCAACGTCCTGACTTTC. It yields the protein CASSFGGSGANVLTF.